This T cell receptor (beta chain) was identified during a study of vaccination effects on CD4 cells after COVID-19. General study results and limits: Whether induced by infection or by vaccine, clones showed marked clonal contraction late after vaccination.

Profiling relied on immunoSEQ multiplex PCR, and the TCRdb table lists in-frame clones only, not all of them. The sample has 55,000 or so clones, roughly 70% seen once; the top ten hold about 18%. Antigen-specific CD4+ T cells expanded by the ViraFEST assay with viral peptide pools were then sequenced. Scientists isolated CD4+ T cells after an approximately 9-day culture period ended. Vaccine recipients, nucleocapsid antibody negative, had no prior SARS-CoV-2 infection. Two million PBMC per well received 9 to 10 IU/ml IL-2 and roughly 10 ug/ml peptides in culture. Comment on this clone: What it binds is unknown.

The CDR3 is 14 residues long. In germline, CDR1 is SGHRS, CDR2 YFSETQ. V dropped 0 bases and J dropped 5 bases, with 11 bases sitting between them. This sample comprised CD4+ T cells from PBMCs cultured with SARS-CoV-2 spike peptides, obtained before COVID-19 vaccination. V gene TRBV5-1 combines with J gene TRBJ1-1; D ambiguous. This receptor was taken from a human donor who received a COVID-19 vaccine. In nucleotides, the CDR3 is TGCGCCAGCAGCTTGGGGCAGGCGGGGACTGAAGCTTTCTTT. Its protein is CASSLGQAGTEAFF.